These 26 T cell receptor beta chains were all obtained from the same sample, sequenced in a study of CXCR3-negative and CXCR3-positive naive CD8 T cells. Antigens of these TCRs are unknown. Study results and caveats: Against CXCR3-negative naive cells, CXCR3-positive naive cells showed more hydrophobic TRB CDR3s.

Carrying UMI labels, the TRB cDNA libraries were prepared through 5' RACE. TCRdb reworked the 5' RACE reads into one entry per CDR3 protein, no DNA. The sample includes 55,000 to 70,000 distinct CDR3 sequences. Sequencing input: naive CXCR3+ CD8+ T cells from blood. The subset: CD45RO-CCR7+CD27+CD95- naive CD8+ T cells expressing CXCR3 (TNR3+). The origin of the receptors is a human donor in good health. Some clones in this sample may be carry-over from other donors' samples.

This chain joins TRBV29-1 and TRBJ2-1; TCRdb proposes TRBD1, but this gene call is untestable without DNA. The CDR3 is 12 amino acids. Germline V lookup: CDR1 SQVTM, CDR2 ANQGSEA. CDR3 residues: CSVLPEYNEQFF.

The chain employs TRBV20-1 and TRBJ2-1; the D call of TRBD2 rests on TCRdb alone, since no DNA is present to check it. This CDR3 is 15 amino acids long. CDR1 and CDR2 (germline): DFQATT, SNEGSKA (reference sequence). The CDR3 sequence is CSADYLESSYNEQFF.

The chain links TRBV12-3 or TRBV12-4 to TRBJ2-3; TCRdb calls TRBD1, which cannot be checked without DNA. The CDR3 contains 14 residues. This CDR3 reads CASSDRGPTDTQYF.

The J gene is TRBJ2-2, the V gene TRBV7-6; TCRdb reports TRBD2, a call that lacks DNA to check it against. Per the germline V gene, CDR1 is SGHVS and CDR2 is FNYEAQ. The CDR3 runs 19 residues. Here the CDR3 reads CASSLEGLAGGLGTGELFF.

This chain connects TRBV6-2 or TRBV6-3 to TRBJ2-3; the D call of TRBD1 rests on TCRdb alone, since no DNA is present to check it. In germline, CDR1 is MNHEY, CDR2 SVGEGT. This CDR3 is built from 12 residues. The chain's CDR3 is CASSSDRTTQYF.

The chain couples TRBV7-9 to TRBJ1-1; TCRdb gives TRBD1 as the D gene, but with no DNA this cannot be confirmed. CDR3 length: 17 residues. Germline CDR1 is SEHNR and CDR2 is FQNEAQ (reference sequence). CDR3 amino acids: CASSVPQWTEGNTEAFF.

The chain is built from TRBV20-1 and TRBJ2-7. The CDR3 has 14 amino acids. Germline-derived CDR1 and CDR2 are DFQATT and SNEGSKA (reference sequence). The CDR3 sequence is CSADDRLTSYEQYF.

V gene TRBV5-8 combines with J gene TRBJ2-5; absent DNA, TCRdb's TRBD2 call cannot be checked. This CDR3 is built from 14 residues. Germline V lookup: CDR1 SGHTS, CDR2 YDEGEE. This chain's CDR3 is CASSIRDLQETQYF.

This chain connects TRBV29-1 to TRBJ2-1; TCRdb's D gene call, TRBD1, goes unchecked for lack of DNA. Germline lookup yields CDR1 SQVTM and CDR2 ANQGSEA. The CDR3 contains 11 residues. The CDR3 reads CSVDGGNEQFF.

This CDR3 is CSAIAPGTEGYGYTF. The genes are TRBV20-1 and TRBJ1-2; TCRdb names TRBD1, which stays unverified in the absence of DNA. Germline lookup yields CDR1 DFQATT and CDR2 SNEGSKA (reference sequence). CDR3 length: 15 amino acids.

The V and J genes are TRBV10-2 and TRBJ2-7; TCRdb's D gene call, TRBD1, goes unchecked for lack of DNA. Germline CDR1 reads WSHSY; CDR2 reads SAAADI. The CDR3 has 14 residues. The CDR3 protein is CATSLVGGDYEQYF.

The chain combines TRBV6-5 with TRBJ2-1; the TCRdb call, TRBD2, lacks DNA for checking. The CDR3 length is 16 residues. Germline assignment: CDR1 MNHEY and CDR2 SVGAGI. CDR3 in amino acids: CASSYSRLALYNEQFF.

This rearrangement joins TRBV6-5 to TRBJ2-1; the D gene TCRdb calls, TRBD1, cannot be checked with no DNA. Germline-derived CDR1 and CDR2 are MNHEY and SVGAGI. The CDR3 spans 15 residues. CDR3 protein: CASSLGRTGDNEQFF.

The gene calls are TRBV29-1 and TRBJ2-2; the D gene TCRdb calls, TRBD2, cannot be checked with no DNA. This CDR3 spans 13 amino acids. The germline CDR1 and CDR2 sequences are SQVTM and ANQGSEA. CDR3 residues: CSVEEGTAGELFF.

The gene calls are TRBV29-1 and TRBJ2-7. Germline assignment: CDR1 SQVTM and CDR2 ANQGSEA. This CDR3 region has 12 residues. The CDR3 here is CSVDWENDEQYF.

This sequence joins TRBV4-3 and TRBJ2-1. The germline gives CDR1 LGHNA, CDR2 YSLEER. This CDR3 contains 12 residues. The CDR3 is CASSQVLTEQFF.

The chain employs TRBV10-2 and TRBJ2-5. This CDR3 has 14 residues. Germline CDR1 is WSHSY and CDR2 is SAAADI. The CDR3 is CASSEVRSQETQYF.

The rearrangement links TRBV2 to TRBJ1-5; TCRdb returns TRBD1, unconfirmable since there is no DNA. Germline V lookup: CDR1 SNHLY, CDR2 FYNNEI. This CDR3 spans 13 amino acids. The CDR3 spells CASSGALDTVQHF.

The rearrangement joins TRBV29-1 to TRBJ2-7; the D call from TCRdb, TRBD1, cannot be confirmed without DNA. Germline V CDR1 and CDR2: SQVTM, ANQGSEA. This CDR3 is built from 14 residues. CDR3: CSVELAGTAYEQYF.

The gene calls are TRBV7-9 and TRBJ1-5. The CDR3 is 14 amino acids. The germline V gene has CDR1 SEHNR and CDR2 FQNEAQ (reference sequence). The CDR3 loop reads CASSLQYSNQPQHF. Variable domain in full (rest from reference TRBV7-9 and TRBJ1-5): DTGVSQNPRHKITKRGQNVTFRCDPISEHNRLYWYRQTLGQGPEFLTYFQNEAQLEKSRLLSDRFSAERPKGSFSTLEIQRTEQGDSAMYLCASSLQYSNQPQHFGDGTRLSIL.

The chain joins TRBV29-1 to TRBJ2-1; TCRdb reports TRBD1, a call that lacks DNA to check it against. The CDR3 has 14 residues. The germline gives CDR1 SQVTM, CDR2 ANQGSEA. The CDR3 loop reads CSVEPGWGLDEQFF.

This rearrangement joins TRBV7-3 to TRBJ2-6; with no DNA, the TCRdb D assignment of TRBD2 cannot be verified. This CDR3 comprises 20 residues. Germline CDR1 is SGHTA and CDR2 is FQGTGA. CDR3 loop: CASSYLTPSGDSSGANVLTF.

V usage is TRBV5-5 and J usage is TRBJ1-1; the D call from TCRdb, TRBD1, cannot be confirmed without DNA. The CDR3 has 15 residues. Germline V CDR1 and CDR2: SGHKS, YYEKEE (reference sequence). Here the CDR3 reads CASSLGQGGRVRAFF. The full variable domain, in which reference TRBV5-5 and TRBJ1-1 provide the parts outside the CDR3, is DAGVTQSPTHLIKTRGQQVTLRCSPISGHKSVSWYQQVLGQGPQFIFQYYEKEERGRGNFPDRFSARQFPNYSSELNVNALLLGDSALYLCASSLGQGGRVRAFFGQGTRLTVV.

The J gene is TRBJ2-2, the V gene TRBV24-1; without DNA, the TCRdb call of TRBD1 cannot be checked. This CDR3 region has 15 residues. Germline assignment: CDR1 KGHDR and CDR2 SFDVKD. CDR3 protein: CATMERTGVPGELFF.

This chain uses TRBV12-3 or TRBV12-4 with TRBJ1-4; the TCRdb call, TRBD1, lacks DNA for checking. The CDR3 has 17 residues. The CDR3 is CASKPPIPFATNEKLFF.

The rearrangement joins TRBV7-6 to TRBJ2-7; TCRdb reports TRBD2, a call that lacks DNA to check it against. Germline CDR1 is SGHVS and CDR2 is FNYEAQ. The CDR3 is made up of 18 amino acids. The chain's CDR3 is CASSFQLAGGPSSYEQYF.